These 5 T cell receptor beta chains were all obtained from the same sample, sequenced in a study of T cells after yellow fever vaccination. TCRdb re-analysed the 5' RACE reads in MiXCR, keeping a single row per CDR3 protein. The data hold some 260,000 distinct CDR3 sequences, with 5.2% observed a single time. The input for sequencing was CD4+ T cells sorted from PBMCs, taken on the day of the yellow fever booster vaccination. These receptors all come from a man between 18 and 35 years old who received the YFV17D yellow fever vaccine.

The chain recombines TRBV2 with TRBJ2-5, with 9 bases lining up with TRBD2. The CDR3 totals 15 residues. After removal of 2 bases from V and 3 bases from J, the junction contained 4 bases not matched to a gene. In germline, CDR1 is SNHLY, CDR2 FYNNEI. CDR3 nucleotide sequence: TGTGCCAGCAGTGAATGGGCGGGGGGGGAAGAGACCCAGTACTTC. It specifies CASSEWAGGEETQYF.

This clonotype was found a few times. The chain joins TRBV2 to TRBJ1-5; D unresolved. The CDR3 is 14 residues long. From germline, CDR1 is SNHLY and CDR2 FYNNEI. V lost 8 bases and J 4 bases, leaving 15 bases between the germline ends. CDR3 coding DNA: TGTGCCAGCGGGAGGGATCCGCAGAATCAGCCCCAGCATTTT. Its translation is CASGRDPQNQPQHF.

This clonotype was observed at least ten times. The chain has TRBV3-1 and TRBJ1-1, with a weak D call TRBD1 (5 bases). Germline CDR1 reads LGHDT; CDR2 reads YNNKEL (reference sequence). V was pared by 2 bases and J by 1 base, with 8 bases between. The CDR3 length is 14 residues. CDR3 coding DNA: TGTGCCAGCAGCCAATCGGACACGAACACTGAAGCTTTCTTT. Its translation is CASSQSDTNTEAFF. The complete variable domain, with remaining parts taken from reference TRBV3-1 and TRBJ1-1, reads DTAVSQTPKYLVTQMGNDKSIKCEQNLGHDTMYWYKQDSKKFLKIMFSYNNKELIINETVPNRFSPKSPDKAHLNLHINSLELGDSAVYFCASSQSDTNTEAFFGQGTRLTVV.

A few counts support this clonotype. The chain combines TRBV10-3 with TRBJ2-6; D is uncertain. Germline loops: CDR1 ENHRY, CDR2 SYGVKD. This CDR3 is 17 amino acids long. Between the trimmed V and J ends, which lost 4 bases and 3 bases, there was a span of 16 bases. CDR3 sequence: CAISGRPGSVGANVLTF. The CDR3 nucleotides read TGTGCCATCAGTGGCAGACCGGGTTCTGTTGGGGCCAACGTCCTGACTTTC.

The rearrangement uses TRBV13 and TRBJ1-1; 10 nucleotides agree with TRBD1. The germline CDR1 and CDR2 sequences are PRHDT and FYEKMQ (reference sequence). This CDR3 spans 15 amino acids. The J segment lost 3 bases and the V segment lost 5 bases, leaving 6 bases of the junction unmatched. CDR3 nucleotide sequence: TGTGCCAGCAGCGTACTGGACAGGGGGGACACTGAAGCTTTCTTT. It encodes CASSVLDRGDTEAFF.